This TCR beta chain was recovered during a study of cytomegalovirus exposure and HLA in healthy donors. Study-wide results and caveats: In a later analysis, V- and J-gene trimming of beta chains associated with a DCLRE1C missense variant, replicated independently.

This CDR3 has 14 amino acids. The germline gives CDR1 MNHEY, CDR2 SVGAGI. With 5 bases clipped from V and 5 bases from J, the junction kept 3 bases outside the gene matches. PCR employed 60 Vbeta and 13 Jbeta primers. Only in-frame clones appear in the TCRdb table, and some are missing; sequencing was by immunoSEQ multiplex PCR. This sample's table has around 100,000 clones. A word on this clone: Its antigen is still unknown.

Specimen: PBMCs. The J gene is TRBJ1-4, the V gene TRBV6-5; 9 positions match TRBD1. This sequence was found in a man aged 40-49 years in good health and CMV-seropositive. CDR3 loop: CASSPDRGNEKLFF. CDR3 in DNA: TGTGCCAGCAGTCCGGACAGGGGAAATGAAAAACTGTTTTTT.